The 17 T cell receptor beta chains below all came from one sample that was sequenced in a study of T-cell memory formation after mild COVID-19 (TCRdb year 2021). Library preparation used 5' RACE. For sequencing, an Illumina NovaSeq 6000 was employed. Clones were called with MiXCR by TCRdb after fastp trimmed the public reads at Q25, and only in-frame beta chains were retained. Rows with a matching CDR3 protein are joined into one entry that keeps the most common DNA and genes. This sample is represented by 550,000 to 600,000 distinct CDR3 sequences; approximately 15% of them were singletons. Around 8.1% of the sample comes from the top ten. Sequencing was done on a sample of PBMCs or a T cell subset sorted from them (not recorded which). These receptors all come from an adult woman who had mild COVID-19 (a few samples of this study predate the infection). The sample titles of this study are shuffled in the database, so cell type and time point are left out; the donor was told from shared clones.

The J gene is TRBJ2-7, the V gene TRBV5-4; 7 bases agree with TRBD1. J lost 5 bases, V lost 0 bases, and 11 bases had no gene match. CDR3 size: 16 residues. CDR1 and CDR2 (germline): SGHNT, YYREEE (reference sequence). The CDR3 DNA sequence: TGTGCCAGCAGCTTGGGAACGGACAGGACGTCCGACGAGCAGTACTTC. Encoded protein: CASSLGTDRTSDEQYF. Using reference TRBV5-4 and TRBJ2-7 for the parts outside the CDR3, the full variable domain is ETGVTQSPTHLIKTRGQQVTLRCSSQSGHNTVSWYQQALGQGPQFIFQYYREEENGRGNFPPRFSGLQFPNYSSELNVNALELDDSALYLCASSLGTDRTSDEQYFGPGTRLTVT.

The chain recombines TRBV12-3 or TRBV12-4 with TRBJ2-1; D is undetermined. Trimming took 8 bases from V and 1 from J, leaving 15 bases between them. The CDR3 is 15 residues long. The CDR3 bases are TGTGCCAGCTCCCCTCAAGGCCCGTCCTACAATGAGCAGTTCTTC. Encoded protein: CASSPQGPSYNEQFF.

This clonotype was seen a handful of times. The V and J genes are TRBV29-1 and TRBJ2-2; possible D gene TRBD1, 6 bases. The V and J ends lost 6 bases and 1 base respectively, with 9 bases between them. CDR3 length: 13 amino acids. The germline V gene encodes CDR1 SQVTM and CDR2 ANQGSEA. CDR3 region: CSVKQGNTGELFF. The CDR3 DNA sequence: TGCAGCGTCAAACAGGGGAACACCGGGGAGCTGTTTTTT.

This clonotype was seen only a few times. This chain joins TRBV20-1 and TRBJ1-1; unclear D gene. The CDR3 has 12 residues. V lost 0 bases to trimming and J lost 8 bases, with 10 bases between them. Germline CDR1 and CDR2: DFQATT and SNEGSKA (reference sequence). The CDR3: CSARDSGSEAFF. For the CDR3, the DNA is TGCAGTGCTAGAGATTCGGGTTCCGAAGCTTTCTTT.

The chain combines TRBV29-1 with TRBJ2-1, with TRBD1 as a possible D gene (5 bases). V shed 6 bases and J shed 4 bases, with 16 bases lying between them. From germline, CDR1 is SQVTM and CDR2 ANQGSEA. The CDR3 covers 14 residues. This chain's CDR3 is CSVNQGTQYNEQFF. CDR3 DNA: TGCAGCGTGAATCAGGGAACCCAGTACAATGAGCAGTTCTTC.

The rearrangement links TRBV5-5 to TRBJ1-2; D is undetermined. CDR1 is SGHKS, CDR2 YYEKEE, per germline (reference sequence). The CDR3 spans 13 residues. Trimming removed 3 bases from V and 8 bases from J, with 14 bases in between. The DNA of the CDR3 is TGTGCCAGCAGCTCCCACATCGCGGGAGGCTACACCTTC. Translated, it gives CASSSHIAGGYTF.

This clonotype was counted a few times. This sequence joins TRBV20-1 and TRBJ2-5; 8 bases are shared with TRBD1. The CDR3 contains 15 residues. V shed 3 bases, J shed 5 bases, and the junction held 11 bases outside the gene matches. CDR1 is DFQATT and CDR2 is SNEGSKA in the germline V gene (reference sequence). The CDR3 DNA reads TGCAGTGCTAGCAAAGACAGGGGTCTGTGGGAGACCCAGTACTTC. Translating it yields CSASKDRGLWETQYF.

This clonotype came up a few times. The chain employs TRBV12-3 or TRBV12-4 and TRBJ1-5; 11 bases match TRBD1. With V trimmed by 5 bases and J by 6 bases, 3 bases remained unmatched. This CDR3 region has 14 residues. Written as DNA, the CDR3 is TGTGCCAGCAGTCCGGACAGGGGGCTTCAGCCCCAGCATTTT. Encoded protein: CASSPDRGLQPQHF.

V and J are TRBV9 and TRBJ2-2, with D hard to call. The length of the CDR3 is 13 residues. Germline CDR1 reads SGDLS; CDR2 reads YYNGEE. Trimming shortened V by 3 bases and J by 6 bases, and 9 bases separated the two germline ends. The CDR3 is CASSAIRSGELFF. In DNA, the CDR3 is TGTGCCAGCAGCGCCATCCGATCCGGGGAGCTGTTTTTT.

There are a few counts of this clonotype. The chain recombines TRBV10-3 with TRBJ2-7, with D uncertain. V was clipped by 2 bases and J by 7 bases, with 9 bases between them. The CDR3 consists of 12 residues. The germline V gene has CDR1 ENHRY and CDR2 SYGVKD. The CDR3 is CAISEGPGEQYF. CDR3 in DNA: TGTGCCATCAGTGAGGGCCCTGGGGAGCAGTACTTC.

This clonotype was recorded many times. The chain employs TRBV7-2 and TRBJ2-5; D uncertain. Germline CDR1 and CDR2: SGHTA and FQGNSA. The V and J ends lost 5 bases and 2 bases respectively, with 6 bases between them. The CDR3 has 12 amino acids. DNA of the CDR3: TGTGCCAGCAGCAGACCGCAAGAGACCCAGTACTTC. Translated, it gives CASSRPQETQYF. Combining the CDR3 with reference TRBV7-2 and TRBJ2-5 gives the whole variable domain GAGVSQSPSNKVTEKGKDVELRCDPISGHTALYWYRQSLGQGLEFLIYFQGNSAPDKSGLPSDRFSAERTGGSVSTLTIQRTQQEDSAVYLCASSRPQETQYFGPGTRLLVL.

There are a few counts of this clonotype. The chain recombines TRBV6-5 with TRBJ1-2; D is uncertain. The CDR3 is made up of 14 amino acids. V shed 4 bases and J shed 0 bases, with 9 bases lying between them. Germline V gene lookup returns CDR1 MNHEY and CDR2 SVGAGI. CDR3 coding DNA: TGTGCCAGCAGTTCATCGGTATCTAACTATGGCTACACCTTC. This sequence encodes CASSSSVSNYGYTF.

This clonotype was seen more than once but under ten times. The V and J genes are TRBV7-3 and TRBJ2-5, with D possibly called TRBD1 or TRBD2 (6 bases each). The CDR3 sequence is 13 residues long. Germline CDR1 is SGHTA and CDR2 is FQGTGA. Trimming took off 5 bases at V and 5 bases at J, with 12 bases between the two ends. The CDR3 DNA sequence: TGTGCCAGCAGCAAAGGGGGGATGGAGACCCAGTACTTC. Its protein product is CASSKGGMETQYF.

The table lists this clonotype with a count of one. The chain has TRBV7-9 and TRBJ2-3; weak D call: TRBD2 (6 bases). The V end was cut by 6 bases, the J end by 3 bases, with 10 bases between. Germline CDR1 reads SEHNR; CDR2 reads FQNEAQ (reference sequence). CDR3 length: 13 residues. CDR3 sequence: CASRRDRTDTQYF. The CDR3 DNA sequence: TGTGCCAGCAGGCGGGACCGTACAGATACGCAGTATTTT.

This clonotype occurred a few times. The CDR3: CATSRKTGLNYNEQFF. As DNA, the CDR3 is TGTGCCACCAGCAGAAAGACGGGACTCAATTACAATGAGCAGTTCTTC. This chain connects TRBV15 to TRBJ2-1, with a possible D match to TRBD2 (6 bases). The length of the CDR3 is 16 residues. Between the trimmed V and J ends, which lost 2 bases and 4 bases, there was a span of 15 bases. The germline V gene encodes CDR1 LNHNV and CDR2 YYDKDF (reference sequence).

This chain connects TRBV12-3 or TRBV12-4 to TRBJ2-1; either TRBD1 or TRBD2 may fit D (5 bases each). The V and J ends lost 5 bases and 7 bases respectively, with 15 bases between them. The CDR3 covers 14 residues. CDR3 DNA sequence: TGTGCCAGCAGTACCCGGGACCTGCCAAATGAGCAGTTCTTC. Protein sequence: CASSTRDLPNEQFF.

This clonotype was detected only a few times. The CDR3 here is CASRGKYNEQFF. The CDR3 DNA sequence: TGTGCCAGCAGGGGTAAATACAATGAGCAGTTCTTC. This chain connects TRBV7-9 to TRBJ2-1; D is unclear. The CDR3 runs 12 residues. Germline V gene data show CDR1 as SEHNR and CDR2 as FQNEAQ (reference sequence). Deletions cut 6 bases from V and 4 bases from J, with 7 bases between.